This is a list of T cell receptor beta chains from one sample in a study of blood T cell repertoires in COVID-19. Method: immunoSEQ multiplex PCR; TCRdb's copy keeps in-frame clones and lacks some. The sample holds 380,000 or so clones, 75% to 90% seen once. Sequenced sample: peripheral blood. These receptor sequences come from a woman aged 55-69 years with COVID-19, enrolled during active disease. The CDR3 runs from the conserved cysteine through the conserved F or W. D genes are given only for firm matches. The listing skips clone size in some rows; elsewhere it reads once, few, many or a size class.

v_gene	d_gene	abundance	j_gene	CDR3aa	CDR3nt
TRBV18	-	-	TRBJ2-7	CASSPPAGVTYEQYF	TGTGCCAGCTCACCACCGGCAGGGGTGACTTACGAGCAGTACTTC
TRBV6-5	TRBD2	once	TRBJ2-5	CASRDYRGAQYF	TGTGCCAGCCGGGACTACCGGGGGGCCCAGTACTTC
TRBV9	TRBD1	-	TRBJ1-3	CASSGQGAVSGNTIYF	TGTGCCAGCAGCGGACAGGGGGCCGTCTCTGGAAACACCATATATTTT
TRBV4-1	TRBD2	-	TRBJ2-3	CASSQDLLAGGQDTQYF	TGCGCCAGCAGCCAAGATTTGCTAGCGGGGGGCCAAGATACGCAGTATTTT
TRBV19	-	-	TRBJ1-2	CASSKERTAISYGYTF	TGTGCCAGTAGTAAGGAGAGGACAGCGATTTCCTATGGCTACACCTTC
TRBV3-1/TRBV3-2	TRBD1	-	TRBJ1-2	CASSRTGGLGYTF	TGTGCCAGCAGCCGGACAGGGGGTTTGGGCTACACCTTC
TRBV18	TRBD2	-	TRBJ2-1	CASSPPSLAGDNEQFF	TGTGCCAGCTCACCACCGTCACTAGCGGGGGACAATGAGCAGTTCTTC
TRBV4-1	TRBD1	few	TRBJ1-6	CASSARGFPGQGQNSPLHF	TGCGCCAGCAGCGCAAGGGGGTTCCCGGGACAGGGGCAAAATTCACCCCTCCACTTT
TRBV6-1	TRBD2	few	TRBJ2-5	CASSELAGGQETQYF	TGTGCCAGCAGTGAACTAGCGGGGGGCCAAGAGACCCAGTACTTC
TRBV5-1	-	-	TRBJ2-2	CASSVIGGSAGELFF	TGCGCCAGCAGCGTAATCGGGGGATCGGCCGGGGAGCTGTTTTTT
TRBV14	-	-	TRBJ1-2	CASSQVGGYGYTF	TGTGCCAGCAGCCAAGTCGGGGGATATGGCTACACCTTC
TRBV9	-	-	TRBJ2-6	CASSATPRRTGANVLTF	TGTGCCAGCAGCGCCACTCCTCGGAGAACTGGGGCCAACGTCCTGACTTTC
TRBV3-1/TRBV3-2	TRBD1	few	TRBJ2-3	CASSPGTADTQYF	TGTGCCAGCAGCCCCGGGACAGCAGATACGCAGTATTTT
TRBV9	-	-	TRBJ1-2	CASSVEGANGYTF	TGTGCCAGCAGCGTAGAAGGGGCAAATGGCTACACCTTC
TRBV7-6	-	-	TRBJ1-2	CASSLRQGLEPYGYTF	TGTGCCAGCAGCTTAAGGCAGGGGTTAGAGCCCTATGGCTACACCTTC
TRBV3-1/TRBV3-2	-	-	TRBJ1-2	CASSLRGSTGGYTF	TGTGCCAGCAGCCTCCGAGGGTCAACGGGCGGCTACACCTTC
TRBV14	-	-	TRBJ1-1	CASSQERQEAFF	TGTGCCAGCAGCCAAGAGAGACAAGAAGCTTTCTTT
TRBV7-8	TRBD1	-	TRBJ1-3	CASSTLTGGTGNTIYF	TGTGCCAGCAGCACCCTGACAGGGGGGACTGGAAACACCATATATTTT
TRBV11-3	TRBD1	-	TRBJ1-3	CASSLGQARNTIYF	TGTGCCAGCAGCCTCGGACAGGCCCGAAACACCATATATTTT
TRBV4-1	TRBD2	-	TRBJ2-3	CASSQPGLAGGLNPNTDTQYF	TGCGCCAGCAGCCAACCGGGACTAGCGGGGGGGCTGAACCCTAACACAGATACGCAGTATTTT
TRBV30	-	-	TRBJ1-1	CAWRGRSVQMNTEAFF	TGTGCCTGGAGGGGGAGATCCGTACAGATGAACACTGAAGCTTTCTTT
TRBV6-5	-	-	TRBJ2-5	CASSYSEGRETQYF	TGTGCCAGCAGTTACTCGGAGGGGAGAGAGACCCAGTACTTC
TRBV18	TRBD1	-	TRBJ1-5	CASSRTGDSNQPQHF	TGTGCCAGCTCACGGACAGGAGATAGCAATCAGCCCCAGCATTTT
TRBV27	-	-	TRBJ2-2	CASNPLAPATGELFF	TGTGCCAGCAACCCTTTAGCCCCGGCCACCGGGGAGCTGTTTTTT
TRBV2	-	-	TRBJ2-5	CASSSQGREETQYF	TGTGCCAGCAGTTCGCAGGGCAGAGAAGAGACCCAGTACTTC
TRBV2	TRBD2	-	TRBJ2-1	CASSEGFGAAGDAGEQFF	TGTGCCAGCAGTGAAGGCTTTGGGGCAGCGGGGGATGCCGGGGAGCAGTTCTTC
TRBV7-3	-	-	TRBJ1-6	CASSRNRDSPLHF	TGTGCCAGCAGTCGTAACAGGGACTCACCCCTCCACTTT
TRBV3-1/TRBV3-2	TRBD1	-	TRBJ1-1	CASSQVRGLDTEAFF	TGTGCCAGCAGCCAAGTAAGGGGGCTGGACACTGAAGCTTTCTTT
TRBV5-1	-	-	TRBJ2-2	CASSFAGENTGELFF	TGCGCCAGCAGCTTTGCAGGGGAGAACACCGGGGAGCTGTTTTTT
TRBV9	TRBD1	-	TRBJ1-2	CASSVGGTGAYGYTF	TGTGCCAGCAGCGTAGGGGGGACAGGGGCCTATGGCTACACCTTC
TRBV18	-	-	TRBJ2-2	CASSDRESGTGELFF	TGTGCCAGCTCAGACCGGGAATCGGGCACCGGGGAGCTGTTTTTT
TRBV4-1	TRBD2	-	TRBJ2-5	CASSQGPGLAGEETQYF	TGCGCCAGCAGCCAAGGGCCGGGACTAGCGGGGGAAGAGACCCAGTACTTC
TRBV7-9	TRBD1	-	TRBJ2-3	CASSSKTGVTDTQYF	TGTGCCAGCAGCTCCAAGACAGGGGTGACAGATACGCAGTATTTT
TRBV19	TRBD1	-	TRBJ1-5	CASSIVATGWSRQPQHF	TGTGCCAGTAGTATCGTCGCGACAGGGTGGAGTAGGCAGCCCCAGCATTTT
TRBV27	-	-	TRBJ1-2	CASSFGGSYGYTF	TGTGCCAGCAGTTTTGGAGGGAGTTATGGCTACACCTTC
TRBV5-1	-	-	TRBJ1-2	CASSRGLVDGYTF	TGCGCCAGCAGCCGGGGACTTGTGGATGGCTACACCTTC